This T cell receptor (beta chain) was recovered during a study of T cells in pancreatic ductal adenocarcinoma. This clone has more than one count but fewer than ten. What it binds is not known. Surgery without prior neoadjuvant therapy was the treatment of the selected pancreatic ductal adenocarcinoma patients. TCRdb's table, derived via immunoSEQ multiplex PCR, lists solely in-frame clones and lacks some. The data contain around 31,000 clones, approximately 92% of them singletons. Overall study results and limits: Comparisons of tumor and blood clonality may show falsely lower tumor diversity. Compared with tumor, blood showed more total productive templates and 7 to 9.5-fold more clonotypes.

V lost 5 bases, J lost 7 bases, and 9 bases lay in between. Germline CDR1 is SEHNR and CDR2 is FQNEAQ (reference sequence). The CDR3 runs to 11 residues. The V call is TRBV7-9, the J call TRBJ2-7, with D possibly being TRBD1 (6 bases). This TCR was sampled from a human donor with pancreatic ductal adenocarcinoma. The specimen sequenced was PBMCs. Here the CDR3 DNA reads TGTGCCAGCAGCGCCAGGGGTGAGCAGTACTTC. It specifies CASSARGEQYF.